This T cell receptor beta chain was obtained from a study of blood T cell repertoires in COVID-19. Trimming pared 4 bases from V and 2 bases from J, leaving 16 bases between. Germline CDR1 reads SGHDT; CDR2 reads YYEEEE. The CDR3 is made up of 16 amino acids. TCRdb keeps only in-frame clones here, not all; method: immunoSEQ multiplex PCR. The data contain just over 50,000 clones, more than 70% of them seen just once; the ten biggest clones take up 4% to 5%. The receptor's source is a man older than 75 with active COVID-19. Sequenced: peripheral blood. This chain connects TRBV5-6 to TRBJ1-5; D perhaps matches TRBD1 (6 bases). The CDR3 reads CASSPKGEIGNQPQHF. The DNA for the CDR3 is TGTGCCAGCAGCCCCAAGGGGGAAATAGGCAATCAGCCCCAGCATTTT.